This TCR beta chain was observed in a study of shared clonotypes between healthy human individuals. General study results and limits: In this cohort, only blood was sampled, and tissue repertoires likely differ.

The CDR3 totals 19 residues. The V segment lost 4 bases and the J segment 4 bases; nucleotides outside the gene matches: 12. Germline V gene sequence: CDR1 PRHDT, CDR2 FYEKMQ (reference sequence). Terminally differentiated effector memory CD45RA+ cells were excluded from the naive CD8 cells, which were CD45RO-negative and positively selected for CCR7. The healthy adult donors were HIV-negative and reported no recent acute infections or vaccinations. Data came from immunoSEQ multiplex PCR; TCRdb stores just in-frame clones and leaves some out. In the table there are about 2 million clones, about 95% of which are singletons. Comment on this clone: Its antigen is as yet unknown.

The sample taken for sequencing was naive CD8+ T cells sorted from blood. This chain connects TRBV13 to TRBJ2-6, with 11 bases aligning to TRBD2. This TCR derives from a man younger than 35 in good health. The CDR3 nucleotides read TGTGCCAGCAGCTCCGGGACTAGCGGCGCTATAGGAGGGGCCAACGTCCTGACTTTC. Its protein product is CASSSGTSGAIGGANVLTF.